This T cell receptor (beta chain) was sequenced in a study of metastatic and nonmetastatic thyroid tumors. Across the study: Both malignant and benign thyroid patients supplied peripheral blood and tumor or nodule tissue samples, across which the repertoires of these patients were then compared.

Ahead of thyroid surgery, no patient had received treatment of any kind. The CDR3 spans 14 residues. V was shortened by 3 bases and J by 2 bases, with 8 bases between the two germline ends. Germline assignment: CDR1 KGHSH and CDR2 LQKENI. Broader study findings: A significant increase in TCR beta diversity was reportedly seen in malignant thyroid tumors relative to benign nodules, in blood and tumor.

Per the authors' pipeline: Built for papillary thyroid cancer, a distant-metastasis classifier drew on CDR3 differences across clinicopathological groups. TCRdb reprocessed the PCR reads via MiXCR. None of the V and J calls come from the authors' own analysis; TCRdb made them. Of 2,000 to 2,500 clones in the sample, 35% to 45% were seen once. This clone was recorded only once. Its antigen remains unidentified. V and J are TRBV18 and TRBJ2-1, with D unresolved. Sample: adjacent normal tissue. The receptor's source is a female donor with papillary thyroid cancer or a benign thyroid nodule (not recorded which). Some clones in this sample may be carry-over from other donors' samples. In nucleotides, the CDR3 is TGTGCCAGCTCACCCACGCAAGCCTACAATGAGCAGTTCTTC. Translated, it gives CASSPTQAYNEQFF.